The 31 T cell receptor beta chains presented below share a single source sample, sequenced in a study of blood T cell repertoires in COVID-19. Generated by immunoSEQ multiplex PCR, the TCRdb table keeps only in-frame clones and is missing some. The table includes more than 45,000 clones, roughly nine tenths detected once. Sequenced sample: peripheral blood. These receptors were collected from a man between 65 and 79 years old with acute or convalescent COVID-19.

The V call is TRBV21-1, the J call TRBJ1-2; the table's D call TRBD1 went unverified against the DNA. TRBV21-1 is recorded as a pseudogene. The CDR3 length is 15 residues. The CDR3 DNA sequence: TGTGCCAGCAGCTTTCATCGGCCAGGGGGCTATGGCTACACCTTC. It is translated as CASSFHRPGGYGYTF.

CDR3 nucleotide sequence: TGTGCCAGCAGCAAAAAAACAGGGGGTTCCACTGAAGCTTTCTTT. It translates to CASSKKTGGSTEAFF. V gene TRBV3-1 (or the pseudogene TRBV3-2) combines with J gene TRBJ1-1; 8 positions agree with TRBD1. V lost 5 bases, J lost 4 bases, and 9 bases stayed unmatched. Germline values: CDR1 LGHDT, CDR2 YNNKEL (reference sequence). The CDR3 extends over 15 amino acids.

The CDR3 is CSVGGSREEGGRTEAFF. The CDR3 DNA follows: TGCAGCGTTGGGGGATCCAGGGAGGAGGGCGGGCGTACTGAAGCTTTCTTT. This chain joins TRBV29-1 and TRBJ1-1, with D possibly matching TRBD1 (5 bases). Trimming cost V 4 bases and J 5 bases, with 26 bases left between them. The CDR3 length is 17 residues. Germline assignment: CDR1 SQVTM and CDR2 ANQGSEA.

CDR3 sequence reads: CAWSGQGRGKSTEAFF. The CDR3 DNA follows: TGTGCCTGGAGTGGACAGGGACGGGGCAAGTCCACTGAAGCTTTCTTT. The chain carries TRBV30 and TRBJ1-1, with 7 nucleotides matching TRBD1. The V and J ends lost 1 base and 4 bases, in that order; junction bases with no gene match: 12. Germline V gene lookup returns CDR1 GTSNPN and CDR2 SVGIG (reference sequence). The CDR3 covers 16 residues.

This chain links TRBV5-6 with TRBJ1-3; TRBD1 matches at 7 bases. The germline CDR1 and CDR2 sequences are SGHDT and YYEEEE. The CDR3 runs 15 residues. V shed 2 bases, J shed 2 bases, and the junction held 4 bases outside the gene matches. Written as DNA, the CDR3 is TGTGCCAGCAGCTTCGCCGGGACAGCTGGAAACACCATATATTTT. Encoded protein: CASSFAGTAGNTIYF.

This chain connects TRBV7-9 to TRBJ2-1, with 8 bases aligning to TRBD1. V was clipped by 5 bases and J by 10 bases; unmatched bases: 10. Germline assignment: CDR1 SEHNR and CDR2 FQNEAQ (reference sequence). The CDR3 is 14 residues long. This CDR3 is CASSDDRGLAEQFF. The CDR3 bases are TGTGCCAGCAGCGACGACAGGGGCTTGGCAGAGCAGTTCTTC.

The J gene is TRBJ1-2, the V gene TRBV7-2; 12 bases are a match to TRBD1. The CDR3 is 15 amino acids. Unmatched junction bases numbered 3, after V lost 4 bases and J lost 3 bases. The germline CDR1 and CDR2 sequences are SGHTA and FQGNSA. The CDR3 here is CASSSRDRGHYGYTF. The CDR3 DNA reads as TGTGCCAGCAGCTCCCGGGACAGGGGGCACTATGGCTACACCTTC.

This clone was detected once. The V and J genes are TRBV7-3 and TRBJ2-3; 10 positions agree with TRBD2. After removal of 1 base from V and 5 bases from J, the junction contained 6 bases not matched to a gene. Germline assignment: CDR1 SGHTA and CDR2 FQGTGA. The CDR3 is 16 residues long. The CDR3 loop reads CASSLKAGGPEDTQYF. The CDR3 DNA is TGTGCCAGCAGCTTAAAAGCGGGGGGGCCCGAAGATACGCAGTATTTT.

This clone was recorded once. The chain employs TRBV7-8 and TRBJ1-1; D is perhaps TRBD1 (5 bases). Germline V CDR1 and CDR2: SGHVS, FQNEAQ. Trimming removed 5 bases at V and 1 base at J, with 8 bases between. The CDR3 covers 13 residues. For the CDR3, the DNA is TGTGCCAGCAGCAGGGGCTCGAACACTGAAGCTTTCTTT. Translated: CASSRGSNTEAFF.

V and J are TRBV7-9 and TRBJ2-3; maybe TRBD1 (6 bases). Germline CDR1 SEHNR, CDR2 FQNEAQ (reference sequence). Deletions cut 5 bases from V and 0 bases from J, with 12 bases between. The CDR3 consists of 15 residues. CDR3 nucleotides: TGTGCCAGCAGCCCAAGGACAGTTAGCACAGATACGCAGTATTTT. This encodes CASSPRTVSTDTQYF.

V gene TRBV28 combines with J gene TRBJ1-2, with 12 bases that match TRBD1. V was pared by 4 bases and J by 6 bases, with 12 bases of the junction left unmatched. The germline V gene has CDR1 MDHEN and CDR2 SYDVKM. This CDR3 has 17 residues. CDR3: CASSSATGQGAIDGYTF. The CDR3 bases are TGTGCCAGCAGTTCCGCGACGGGACAGGGGGCGATAGATGGCTACACCTTC.

This chain joins TRBV25-1 and TRBJ1-2, with a possible D match to TRBD1 (5 bases). Germline V gene lookup returns CDR1 MGHDK and CDR2 SYGVNS. Trimming removed 6 bases at V and 4 bases at J, with 21 bases between. CDR3 length: 16 amino acids. The CDR3 region is CASRAGTADPRYGYTF. The CDR3 DNA is TGTGCCAGCAGAGCCGGGACTGCTGACCCTCGCTATGGCTACACCTTC.

The chain has TRBV5-5 and TRBJ1-2; 7 nucleotides match TRBD1. Germline trimming cut 0 bases from V and 5 bases from J; bases unmatched to any gene: 10. This CDR3 is built from 16 residues. The germline V gene has CDR1 SGHKS and CDR2 YYEKEE (reference sequence). CDR3 protein: CASSLANIETGYGYTF. The CDR3 nucleotides read TGTGCCAGCAGCTTGGCCAACATTGAGACAGGGTATGGCTACACCTTC.

J is TRBJ1-4 and V is TRBV28; 9 nucleotides align to TRBD1. The CDR3 totals 17 residues. Germline V gives CDR1 MDHEN, CDR2 SYDVKM. The trim removed 6 bases at V and 8 bases at J, leaving 16 bases unmatched. DNA for the CDR3: TGTGCCAGCAGGAAGAAGGTGAGGGACAGGGTTTCCGAAAAACTGTTTTTT. Protein sequence: CASRKKVRDRVSEKLFF.

The rearrangement uses TRBV5-1 and TRBJ1-4, with 7 bases matching TRBD1. The CDR3 extends over 17 amino acids. Germline V CDR1 and CDR2: SGHRS, YFSETQ. V was pared by 3 bases and J by 0 bases, with 8 bases of the junction left unmatched. CDR3 sequence reads: CASSSGQTITTNEKLFF. DNA of the CDR3: TGCGCCAGCAGCTCGGGACAGACGATTACAACTAATGAAAAACTGTTTTTT.

The V call is TRBV25-1, the J call TRBJ2-1; TRBD1 aligns across 10 bases. The CDR3 sequence is 15 residues long. V shed 6 bases, J shed 6 bases, and the junction held 8 bases outside the gene matches. The germline V gene has CDR1 MGHDK and CDR2 SYGVNS. In DNA form, the CDR3 reads TGTGCCAGCAGCCATCCGACAGGGGGCGTCAATGAGCAGTTCTTC. Encoded protein: CASSHPTGGVNEQFF.

The rearrangement joins TRBV7-3 to TRBJ1-2, with no clear D. Germline loops: CDR1 SGHTA, CDR2 FQGTGA. V was shortened by 0 bases and J by 4 bases, with 12 bases between the two germline ends. The CDR3 is 15 amino acids. CDR3 protein: CASSLTGRAPYGYTF. CDR3 DNA sequence: TGTGCCAGCAGCTTAACGGGGAGGGCACCCTATGGCTACACCTTC. Filled out from reference TRBV7-3 and TRBJ1-2, the complete variable domain reads GAGVSQTPSNKVTEKGKYVELRCDPISGHTALYWYRQSLGQGPEFLIYFQGTGAADDSGLPNDRFFAVRPEGSVSTLKIQRTERGDSAVYLCASSLTGRAPYGYTFGSGTRLTVV.

The rearrangement joins TRBV6-2 or TRBV6-3 to TRBJ2-6; 8 bases align to TRBD1. The CDR3 totals 19 residues. Germline CDR1 is MNHEY and CDR2 is SVGEGT. V lost 0 bases to trimming and J lost 1 base; unmatched junction nucleotides: 8. This CDR3 reads CASSYSGRQGISGANVLTF. DNA for the CDR3: TGTGCCAGCAGTTACTCAGGGCGACAGGGGATTTCTGGGGCCAACGTCCTGACTTTC.

The chain uses TRBV5-6 and TRBJ2-1; weak D call: TRBD2 (6 bases). The V end lost 3 bases, the J end lost 2 bases, and 15 bases lay between the germline ends. The CDR3 loop spans 16 amino acids. Germline V lookup: CDR1 SGHDT, CDR2 YYEEEE. The CDR3 spells CASSSAGTPPYNEQFF. The CDR3 coding sequence is TGTGCCAGCAGCTCGGCGGGGACTCCCCCCTACAATGAGCAGTTCTTC.

V and J are TRBV27 and TRBJ2-2, with TRBD2 matching over 9 bases. Unmatched junction bases numbered 9, after V lost 5 bases and J lost 8 bases. Germline V gene data show CDR1 as MNHEY and CDR2 as SMNVEV (reference sequence). CDR3 length equals 15 residues. CDR3 nucleotide sequence: TGTGCCAGCAGTCCAATGGCGGGGGGGGCGGGGGAGCTGTTTTTT. Its protein product is CASSPMAGGAGELFF.

The J gene is TRBJ1-2, the V gene TRBV6-6; the D is unclear. The CDR3 runs 15 residues. Trimming took off 2 bases at V and 0 bases at J, with 10 bases between the two ends. Germline CDR1 MNHNY, CDR2 SVGAGI (reference sequence). The CDR3 region has the DNA TGTGCCAGCAGTTACCGCGGAGGGTCTAACTATGGCTACACCTTC. It specifies CASSYRGGSNYGYTF.

The genes are TRBV13 and TRBJ1-2, with 8 bases identical to TRBD1. The length of the CDR3 is 15 residues. Trimming removed 7 bases from V and 2 bases from J; junction bases left unmatched: 9. Germline-derived CDR1 and CDR2 are PRHDT and FYEKMQ (reference sequence). CDR3 nucleotide sequence: TGTGCCAGCATCGAGCGGACAGGGACGAACTATGGCTACACCTTC. Translation: CASIERTGTNYGYTF.

This clone was observed a handful of times. The chain joins TRBV5-1 to TRBJ1-1; D perhaps matches TRBD1 (5 bases). The germline CDR1 and CDR2 sequences are SGHRS and YFSETQ. The CDR3 runs to 13 residues. Deletions cut 4 bases from V and 0 bases from J, with 7 bases between. The CDR3 here is CASSTDMNTEAFF. CDR3 DNA: TGCGCCAGCAGCACGGACATGAACACTGAAGCTTTCTTT.

The chain links TRBV7-3 to TRBJ2-3, with 9 positions matching TRBD2. V lost 5 bases to trimming and J lost 3 bases; unmatched junction nucleotides: 6. Germline CDR1 and CDR2: SGHTA and FQGTGA. The CDR3 is 15 residues long. CDR3 sequence reads: CASSPGTSRTDTQYF. CDR3 sequence (DNA): TGTGCCAGCAGCCCCGGGACTAGCCGGACAGATACGCAGTATTTT. The variable domain in full, completed from reference TRBV7-3 and TRBJ2-3, reads GAGVSQTPSNKVTEKGKYVELRCDPISGHTALYWYRQSLGQGPEFLIYFQGTGAADDSGLPNDRFFAVRPEGSVSTLKIQRTERGDSAVYLCASSPGTSRTDTQYFGPGTRLTVL.

The rearrangement joins TRBV18 to TRBJ1-2; 9 bases map to TRBD1. Germline loops: CDR1 KGHSH, CDR2 LQKENI. This CDR3 spans 15 amino acids. J lost 5 bases, V lost 0 bases, and 4 bases had no gene match. The CDR3 DNA reads as TGTGCCAGCTCACCACCGGGACAGGGTCGATATGGCTACACCTTC. It is translated as CASSPPGQGRYGYTF.

The chain links TRBV7-9 to TRBJ2-7; TRBD1 agrees at 8 bases. The length of the CDR3 is 17 residues. V gave up 4 bases and J gave up 2 bases; unmatched junction bases: 13. CDR1 and CDR2 (germline): SEHNR, FQNEAQ (reference sequence). This chain's CDR3 is CASSSRVLDRAPYEQYF. As DNA, the CDR3 is TGTGCCAGCAGCTCGAGGGTTCTGGACAGGGCACCCTACGAGCAGTACTTC.

The CDR3 spells CATSRDQNNEKLFF. The CDR3, as DNA: TGTGCCACCAGCAGAGATCAAAATAATGAAAAACTGTTTTTT. This sequence joins TRBV15 and TRBJ1-4; unclear D gene. This CDR3 is built from 14 residues. V was clipped by 0 bases and J by 4 bases, with 6 bases between them. Germline V gene sequence: CDR1 LNHNV, CDR2 YYDKDF (reference sequence).

This clone occurred once. The CDR3 here is CASSINRGPGANVLTF. CDR3 sequence (DNA): TGTGCCAGCAGTATTAACAGGGGGCCCGGGGCCAACGTCCTGACTTTC. The chain is built from TRBV27 and TRBJ2-6; 9 bases are shared with TRBD1. There are 16 residues in the CDR3. Germline lookup yields CDR1 MNHEY and CDR2 SMNVEV (reference sequence). V lost 5 bases, J lost 4 bases, and 6 bases stayed unmatched.

The chain is built from TRBV7-3 and TRBJ1-2; D is possibly TRBD1 (5 bases). This CDR3 is 13 amino acids long. Trimming left V 1 base short and J 4 bases short, with 7 bases between. Germline values: CDR1 SGHTA, CDR2 FQGTGA. CDR3 loop: CASSLSQGYGYTF. As DNA, the CDR3 is TGTGCCAGCAGCTTAAGCCAGGGCTATGGCTACACCTTC. Drawing the rest from reference TRBV7-3 and TRBJ1-2, the complete variable domain is GAGVSQTPSNKVTEKGKYVELRCDPISGHTALYWYRQSLGQGPEFLIYFQGTGAADDSGLPNDRFFAVRPEGSVSTLKIQRTERGDSAVYLCASSLSQGYGYTFGSGTRLTVV.

J is TRBJ2-7 and V is TRBV7-3; 8 bases are shared with TRBD2. Germline V gene data show CDR1 as SGHTA and CDR2 as FQGTGA. V gave up 1 base and J gave up 2 bases; unmatched junction bases: 1. The CDR3 sequence is 14 residues long. CDR3 DNA sequence: TGTGCCAGCAGCTTAAGCGGGGGGACCTACGAGCAGTACTTC. Translation: CASSLSGGTYEQYF.

In its sample, this clone was seen once. The chain has TRBV5-5 and TRBJ2-3, with D possibly being TRBD1 (5 bases). Germline loops: CDR1 SGHKS, CDR2 YYEKEE (reference sequence). This CDR3 is built from 15 residues. Trimming pared 0 bases from V and 4 bases from J, leaving 12 bases between. The CDR3 reads CASSLVGPIPDTQYF. CDR3 sequence (DNA): TGTGCCAGCAGCTTGGTGGGGCCAATCCCAGATACGCAGTATTTT.